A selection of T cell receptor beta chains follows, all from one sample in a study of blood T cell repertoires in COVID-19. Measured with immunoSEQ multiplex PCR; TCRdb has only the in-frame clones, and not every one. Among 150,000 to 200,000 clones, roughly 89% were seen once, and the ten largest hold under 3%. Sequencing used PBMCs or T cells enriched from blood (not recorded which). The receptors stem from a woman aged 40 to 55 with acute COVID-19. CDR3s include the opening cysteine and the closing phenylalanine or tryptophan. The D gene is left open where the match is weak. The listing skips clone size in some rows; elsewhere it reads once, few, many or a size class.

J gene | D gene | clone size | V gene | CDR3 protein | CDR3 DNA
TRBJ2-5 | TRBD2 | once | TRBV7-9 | CASSPGLAGLQETQYF | TGTGCCAGCAGCCCCGGACTAGCGGGGCTACAAGAGACCCAGTACTTC
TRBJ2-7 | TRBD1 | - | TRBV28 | CASTPSLGTGDGRATYEQYF | TGTGCCAGCACCCCCTCACTGGGGACAGGGGATGGGAGGGCTACCTACGAGCAGTACTTC
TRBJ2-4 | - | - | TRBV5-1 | CASSLARGAKNIQYF | TGCGCCAGCAGCTTGGCAAGGGGGGCCAAAAACATTCAGTACTTC
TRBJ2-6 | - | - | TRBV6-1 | CASSDRTPTGPSGANVLTF | TGTGCCAGCAGTGACCGGACTCCAACGGGCCCCTCTGGGGCCAACGTCCTGACTTTC
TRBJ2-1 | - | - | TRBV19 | CASNDPRAAPNNEQFF | TGTGCCAGTAACGACCCGAGGGCCGCACCGAACAATGAGCAGTTCTTC
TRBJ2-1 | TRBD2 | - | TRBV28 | CASRISGTSYNEQFF | TGTGCCAGCAGGATTAGCGGGACATCCTACAATGAGCAGTTCTTC
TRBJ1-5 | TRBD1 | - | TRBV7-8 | CASSLPTTGGGYSNQPQHF | TGTGCCAGCAGCTTACCTACCACAGGGGGGGGATATAGCAATCAGCCCCAGCATTTT
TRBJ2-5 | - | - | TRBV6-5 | CASRTTGFRETQYF | TGTGCCAGCAGGACAACGGGGTTTAGAGAGACCCAGTACTTC
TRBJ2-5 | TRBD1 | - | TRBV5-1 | CASSLWGQQETQYF | TGCGCCAGCAGCTTGTGGGGACAGCAAGAGACCCAGTACTTC
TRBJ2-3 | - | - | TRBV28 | CASSTSGVDTQYF | TGTGCCAGCAGTACGTCAGGGGTGGATACGCAGTATTTT
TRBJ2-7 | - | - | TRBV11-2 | CASSLDVFRTSYEQYF | TGTGCCAGCAGCTTAGATGTTTTTAGAACTAGCTACGAGCAGTACTTC
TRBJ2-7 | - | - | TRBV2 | CASSERDTLYEQYF | TGTGCCAGCAGTGAACGGGACACGTTATACGAGCAGTACTTC
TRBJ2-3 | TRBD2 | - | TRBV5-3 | CARSLSLTGGPGDTQYF | TGTGCCAGAAGCTTGAGCCTAACGGGAGGGCCAGGAGATACGCAGTATTTT
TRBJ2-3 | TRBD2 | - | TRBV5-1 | CASSLGTSGGDTQYF | TGCGCCAGCAGCTTAGGGACTAGCGGGGGAGATACGCAGTATTTT
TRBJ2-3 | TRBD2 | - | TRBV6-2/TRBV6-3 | CASSYLRLSGGIPDTQYF | TGTGCCAGCAGTTACCTTAGGCTAAGCGGGGGCATACCAGATACGCAGTATTTT
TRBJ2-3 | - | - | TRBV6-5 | CASSLTGTDTQYF | TGTGCCAGCAGTCTGACAGGCACAGATACGCAGTATTTT
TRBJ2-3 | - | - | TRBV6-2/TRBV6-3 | CASSYGTSSDTQYF | TGTGCCAGCAGTTACGGGACTTCCTCAGATACGCAGTATTTT
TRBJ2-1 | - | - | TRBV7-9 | CASSLDTWRKDNEQFF | TGTGCCAGCAGCTTAGATACATGGAGGAAGGACAATGAGCAGTTCTTC
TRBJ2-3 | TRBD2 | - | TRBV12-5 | CASGLVISGETDTQYF | TGTGCTAGTGGTTTGGTAATTAGCGGGGAGACAGATACGCAGTATTTT
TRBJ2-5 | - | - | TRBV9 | CASSYLEGGAGETQYF | TGTGCCAGCAGCTACCTTGAAGGGGGGGCTGGGGAGACCCAGTACTTC
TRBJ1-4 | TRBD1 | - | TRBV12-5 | CASGSSTIDREERSTNEKLFF | TGTGCTAGTGGTTCCTCGACCATTGACAGGGAAGAAAGGTCAACTAATGAAAAACTGTTTTTT
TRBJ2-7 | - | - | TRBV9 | CASSVDRDIYEQYF | TGTGCCAGCAGCGTAGACCGGGACATTTACGAGCAGTACTTC
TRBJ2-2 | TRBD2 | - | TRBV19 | CASSKLAGAANTGELFF | TGTGCCAGTAGTAAACTAGCGGGAGCGGCGAACACCGGGGAGCTGTTTTTT
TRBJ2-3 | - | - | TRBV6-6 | CASSHQREYTDTQYF | TGTGCCAGCAGCCACCAGCGCGAATACACAGATACGCAGTATTTT
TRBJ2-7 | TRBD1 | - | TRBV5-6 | CASSLAGQVSYEQYF | TGTGCCAGCAGCTTGGCCGGACAGGTTTCCTACGAGCAGTACTTC
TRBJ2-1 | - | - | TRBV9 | CASSVPGSTNEQFF | TGTGCCAGCAGCGTACCCGGGTCGACCAATGAGCAGTTCTTC
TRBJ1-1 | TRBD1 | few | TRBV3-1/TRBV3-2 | CASAGGGGTEAFF | TGTGCCAGCGCAGGGGGCGGCGGGACTGAAGCTTTCTTT
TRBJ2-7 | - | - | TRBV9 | CASSVGSSFAYEQYF | TGTGCCAGCAGCGTAGGTTCCAGTTTTGCTTACGAGCAGTACTTC
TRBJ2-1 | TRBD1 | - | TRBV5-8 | CASSNTWTGVYNEQFF | TGTGCCAGCAGTAATACCTGGACAGGGGTTTACAATGAGCAGTTCTTC
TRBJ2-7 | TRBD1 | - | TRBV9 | CASSVGSGTGYDEQYF | TGTGCCAGCAGCGTAGGGTCCGGGACAGGGTACGACGAGCAGTACTTC
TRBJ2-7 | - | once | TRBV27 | CASSLSLRDEQYF | TGTGCCAGCAGTTTATCTCTCAGGGACGAGCAGTACTTC
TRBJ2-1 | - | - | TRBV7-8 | CASSLRELGRNGEQFF | TGTGCCAGCAGCTTAAGAGAGCTCGGGAGAAACGGTGAGCAGTTCTTC
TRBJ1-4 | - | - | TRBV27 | CASSPLPNEKLFF | TGTGCCAGCAGTCCTCTTCCTAATGAAAAACTGTTTTTT
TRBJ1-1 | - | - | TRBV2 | CASSEPRQGQAFF | TGTGCCAGCAGTGAACCGCGGCAGGGTCAAGCTTTCTTT
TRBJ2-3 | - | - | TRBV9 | CASSARDTQYF | TGTGCCAGCAGCGCTCGGGATACGCAGTATTTT
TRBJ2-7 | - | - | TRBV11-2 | CASSSHRDTEQYF | TGTGCCAGCAGCTCCCATCGGGACACCGAGCAGTACTTC
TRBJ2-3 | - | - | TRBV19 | CASRASTDTQYF | TGTGCCAGTAGGGCCAGCACAGATACGCAGTATTTT
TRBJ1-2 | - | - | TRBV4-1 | CASSQEATYGYTF | TGCGCCAGCAGCCAAGAAGCTACCTATGGCTACACCTTC
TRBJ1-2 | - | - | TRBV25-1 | CASSAGGISANYGYTF | TGTGCCAGCAGTGCCGGAGGGATCTCAGCTAACTATGGCTACACCTTC
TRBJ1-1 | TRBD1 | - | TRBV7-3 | CASSQYGGQGTEAFF | TGTGCCAGCAGCCAATACGGGGGACAGGGGACTGAAGCTTTCTTT
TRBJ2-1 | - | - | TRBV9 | CASSVEFRRYNEQFF | TGTGCCAGCAGCGTAGAGTTCAGGCGATACAATGAGCAGTTCTTC
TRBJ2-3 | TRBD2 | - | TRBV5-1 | CASSLAAGRDTQYF | TGCGCCAGCAGCTTGGCAGCGGGAAGAGATACGCAGTATTTT
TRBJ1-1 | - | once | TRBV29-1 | CSVDGKEMNTEAFF | TGCAGCGTTGACGGGAAAGAAATGAACACTGAAGCTTTCTTT
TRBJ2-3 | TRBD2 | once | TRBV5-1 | CASSLRAAGEADTQYF | TGCGCCAGCAGCTTGAGGGCAGCGGGAGAAGCAGATACGCAGTATTTT
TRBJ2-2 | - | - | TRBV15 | CATSRSRTGELFF | TGTGCCACCAGCAGGAGTCGGACCGGGGAGCTGTTTTTT
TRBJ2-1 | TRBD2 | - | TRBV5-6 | CASSLITSGGSNEQFF | TGTGCCAGCAGCCTAATTACTAGCGGGGGCTCCAATGAGCAGTTCTTC
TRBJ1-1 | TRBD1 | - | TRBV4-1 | CASSQERKQGPEAFF | TGCGCCAGCAGCCAAGAGAGAAAACAGGGGCCTGAAGCTTTCTTT
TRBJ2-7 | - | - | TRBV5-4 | CASSPKGNEQYF | TGTGCCAGCAGCCCGAAGGGGAACGAGCAGTACTTC
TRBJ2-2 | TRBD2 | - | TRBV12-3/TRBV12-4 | CASRRGAGELFF | TGTGCCAGCCGCCGGGGGGCCGGGGAGCTGTTTTTT
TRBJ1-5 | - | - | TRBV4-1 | CASSQGRGENGYQPQHF | TGCGCCAGCAGCCAAGGGAGGGGAGAGAACGGTTATCAGCCCCAGCATTTT
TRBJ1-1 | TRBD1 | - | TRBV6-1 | CASSENRGLRTEAFF | TGTGCCAGCAGTGAAAACAGGGGGCTAAGGACTGAAGCTTTCTTT
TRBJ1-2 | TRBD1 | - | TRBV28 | CASRSGQGDLGYTF | TGTGCCAGCAGGTCCGGACAGGGGGATCTTGGCTACACCTTC
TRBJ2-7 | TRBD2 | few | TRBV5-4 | CASSPPGLAGVGEQYF | TGTGCCAGCAGCCCGCCGGGACTAGCGGGAGTCGGCGAGCAGTACTTC
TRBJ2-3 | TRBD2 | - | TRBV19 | CASSMVGREVTDTQYF | TGTGCCAGTAGTATGGTCGGGCGGGAGGTTACAGATACGCAGTATTTT